The entry that follows covers one TCR beta chain sequence. The sample originates from a study of T-cell memory formation after mild COVID-19. TCRdb reanalysed the 5' RACE reads using MiXCR and keeps one entry per CDR3 protein. The sample includes 350,000 to 450,000 distinct CDR3 sequences, approximately 24% of them seen just once. The V and J ends lost 1 base and 4 bases, in that order; junction bases with no gene match: 8. Germline values: CDR1 SGHTA, CDR2 FQGNSA. This CDR3 region has 18 residues. Sequencing was done on a sample of PBMCs or a T cell subset sorted from them (not recorded which). This TCR was sampled from an adult woman who had mild COVID-19 (a few samples of this study predate the infection). Cell type and time point are not known. The chain uses TRBV7-2 and TRBJ2-3, with 13 bases identical to TRBD2. The CDR3 DNA reads TGTGCCAGCAGCTTAGTCTCTACTAGCGGGAGGGCCCCAGATACGCAGTATTTT. As protein: CASSLVSTSGRAPDTQYF.